This T cell receptor beta chain was retrieved from a study of cytomegalovirus exposure and HLA in healthy donors. With 60 Vbeta and 13 Jbeta primers, the PCR was carried out. Here immunoSEQ multiplex PCR was the method, and the copy in TCRdb shows in-frame clones only, minus some. The data hold 100,000 to 150,000 clones, with 80% observed a single time. Germline V gene lookup returns CDR1 MNHEY and CDR2 SMNVEV (reference sequence). The CDR3 runs to 16 residues. V shed 5 bases and J shed 0 bases, with 14 bases lying between them. Material for sequencing was PBMCs. V is TRBV27 and J is TRBJ2-1; TRBD2 is a possible D gene (5 bases). The clonotype comes from a male donor in good health and CMV-seronegative. The CDR3 spells CASSLERRSSYNEQFF. The CDR3 bases are TGTGCCAGCAGTCTTGAGAGGAGGAGCTCCTACAATGAGCAGTTCTTC.